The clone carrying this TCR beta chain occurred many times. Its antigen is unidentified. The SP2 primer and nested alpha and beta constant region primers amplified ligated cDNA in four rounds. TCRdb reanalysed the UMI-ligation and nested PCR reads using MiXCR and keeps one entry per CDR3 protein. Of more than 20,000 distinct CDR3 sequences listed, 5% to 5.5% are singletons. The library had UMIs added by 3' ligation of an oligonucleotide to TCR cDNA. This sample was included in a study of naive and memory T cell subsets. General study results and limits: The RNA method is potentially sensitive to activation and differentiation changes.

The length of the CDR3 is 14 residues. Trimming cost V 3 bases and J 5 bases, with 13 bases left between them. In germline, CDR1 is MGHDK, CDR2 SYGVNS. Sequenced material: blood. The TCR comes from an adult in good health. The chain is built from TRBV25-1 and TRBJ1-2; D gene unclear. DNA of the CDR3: TGTGCCAGCAGTGATCAGTTCGCAGGATATGGCTACACCTTC. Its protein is CASSDQFAGYGYTF.